This T cell receptor beta chain was identified during a study of blood T cell repertoires in COVID-19. Study as a whole: Spain, Italy and the United States supplied samples that represented acute and convalescent COVID-19. Sources were T cells, B-cell-depleted T cells, or PBMCs; the material itself was cDNA or gDNA.

Seattle enrolled patients during active infection and tracked them longitudinally. Sequenced by immunoSEQ multiplex PCR; TCRdb stores in-frame clones only, minus some. Here the sample spans about 150,000 clones, around 87% being singletons. The TCR sequence derives from a woman of 80 years or more with COVID-19, enrolled during active disease. Specimen: peripheral blood.

The CDR3 reads CASSFGGAGATYEQYF. Written as DNA, the CDR3 is TGTGCCAGCAGCTTTGGTGGAGCGGGAGCCACCTACGAGCAGTACTTC. The genes are TRBV7-8 and TRBJ2-7, with 8 bases fitting TRBD2. Germline V gene data show CDR1 as SGHVS and CDR2 as FQNEAQ. V gave up 3 bases and J gave up 2 bases; unmatched junction bases: 9. The CDR3 length is 16 residues.